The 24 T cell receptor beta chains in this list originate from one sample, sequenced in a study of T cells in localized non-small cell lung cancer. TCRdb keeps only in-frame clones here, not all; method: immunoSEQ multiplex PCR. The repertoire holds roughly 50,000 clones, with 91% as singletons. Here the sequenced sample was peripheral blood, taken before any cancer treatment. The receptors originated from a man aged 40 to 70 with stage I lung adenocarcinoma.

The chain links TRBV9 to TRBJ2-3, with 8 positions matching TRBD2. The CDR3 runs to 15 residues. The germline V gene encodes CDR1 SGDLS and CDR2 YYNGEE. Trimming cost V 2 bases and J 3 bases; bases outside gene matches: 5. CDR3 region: CASSVPGGITDTQYF. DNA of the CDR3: TGTGCCAGCAGCGTCCCGGGAGGGATAACAGATACGCAGTATTTT. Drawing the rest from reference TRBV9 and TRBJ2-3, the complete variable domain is DSGVTQTPKHLITATGQRVTLRCSPRSGDLSVYWYQQSLDQGLQFLIQYYNGEERAKGNILERFSAQQFPDLHSELNLSSLELGDSALYFCASSVPGGITDTQYFGPGTRLTVL.

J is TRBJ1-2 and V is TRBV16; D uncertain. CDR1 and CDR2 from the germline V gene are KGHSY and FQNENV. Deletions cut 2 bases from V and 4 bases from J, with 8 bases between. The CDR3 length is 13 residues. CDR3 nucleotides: TGTGCCAGCAGCCAAGAGGGCCTCTATGGCTACACCTTC. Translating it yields CASSQEGLYGYTF.

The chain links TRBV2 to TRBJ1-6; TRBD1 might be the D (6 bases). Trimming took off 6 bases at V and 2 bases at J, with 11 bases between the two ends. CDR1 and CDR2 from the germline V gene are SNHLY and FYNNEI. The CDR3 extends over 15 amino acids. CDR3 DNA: TGTGCCAGCAGCCCCGGGACAACCTATAATTCACCCCTCCACTTT. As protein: CASSPGTTYNSPLHF.

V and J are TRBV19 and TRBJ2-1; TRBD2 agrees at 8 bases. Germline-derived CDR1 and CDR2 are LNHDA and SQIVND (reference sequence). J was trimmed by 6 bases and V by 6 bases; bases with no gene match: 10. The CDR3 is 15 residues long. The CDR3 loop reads CASRTLAAPFNEQFF. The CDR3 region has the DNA TGTGCCAGTAGGACACTAGCGGCCCCTTTCAATGAGCAGTTCTTC.

Written as DNA, the CDR3 is TGTGCCAGCAGGCACGGGACAGGGGACTATGGCTACACCTTC. Protein sequence: CASRHGTGDYGYTF. This rearrangement joins TRBV28 to TRBJ1-2; 10 nucleotides line up with TRBD1. The CDR3 consists of 14 residues. Germline CDR1 and CDR2: MDHEN and SYDVKM. Trimming at V came to 6 bases and at J to 3 bases, leaving 4 bases not matched to a gene.

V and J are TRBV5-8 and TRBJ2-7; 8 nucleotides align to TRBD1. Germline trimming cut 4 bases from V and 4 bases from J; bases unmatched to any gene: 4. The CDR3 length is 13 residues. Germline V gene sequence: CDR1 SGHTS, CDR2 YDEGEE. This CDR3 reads CASSAGTGYEQYF. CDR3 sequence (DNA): TGTGCCAGCAGCGCCGGGACAGGATACGAGCAGTACTTC.

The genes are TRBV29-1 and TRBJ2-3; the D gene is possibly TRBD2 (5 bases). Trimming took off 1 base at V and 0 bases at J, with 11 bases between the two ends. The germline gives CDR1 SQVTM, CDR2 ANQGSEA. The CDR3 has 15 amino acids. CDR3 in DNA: TGCAGCGTTGAAGGGGCCAGCGGAAGCACAGATACGCAGTATTTT. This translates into CSVEGASGSTDTQYF.

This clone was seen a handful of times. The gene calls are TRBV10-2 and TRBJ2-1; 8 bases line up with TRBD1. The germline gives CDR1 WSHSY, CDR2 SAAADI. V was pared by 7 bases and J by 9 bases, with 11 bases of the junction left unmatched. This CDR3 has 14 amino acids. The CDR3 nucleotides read TGCGCCAGCATGGGGGAGCAGGGGGCGGTTGAGCAGTTCTTC. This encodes CASMGEQGAVEQFF.

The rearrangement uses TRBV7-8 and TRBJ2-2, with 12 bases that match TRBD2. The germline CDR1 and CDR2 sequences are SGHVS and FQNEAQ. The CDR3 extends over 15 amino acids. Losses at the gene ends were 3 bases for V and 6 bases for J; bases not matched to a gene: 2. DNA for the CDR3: TGTGCCAGCAGCTTTGGACTAGCGGGATCCGGGGAGCTGTTTTTT. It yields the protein CASSFGLAGSGELFF.

As DNA, the CDR3 is TGCGCCAGCAGCCAAGAAGTTCAGGGGGCGCGGGGTGGCTACACCTTC. This translates into CASSQEVQGARGGYTF. The chain employs TRBV4-1 and TRBJ1-2; 8 positions agree with TRBD1. The length of the CDR3 is 16 residues. From germline, CDR1 is MGHRA and CDR2 YSYEKL. Trimming at V came to 0 bases and at J to 7 bases, leaving 10 bases not matched to a gene.

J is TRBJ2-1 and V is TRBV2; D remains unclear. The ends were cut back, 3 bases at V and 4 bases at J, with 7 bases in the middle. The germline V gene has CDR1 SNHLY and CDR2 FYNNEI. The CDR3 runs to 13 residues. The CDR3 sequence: CASSESRYNEQFF. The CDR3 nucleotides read TGTGCCAGCAGTGAGTCCAGATACAATGAGCAGTTCTTC. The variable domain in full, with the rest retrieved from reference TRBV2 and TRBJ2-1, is EPEVTQTPSHQVTQMGQEVILRCVPISNHLYFYWYRQILGQKVEFLVSFYNNEISEKSEIFDDQFSVERPDGSNFTLKIRSTKLEDSAMYFCASSESRYNEQFFGPGTRLTVL.

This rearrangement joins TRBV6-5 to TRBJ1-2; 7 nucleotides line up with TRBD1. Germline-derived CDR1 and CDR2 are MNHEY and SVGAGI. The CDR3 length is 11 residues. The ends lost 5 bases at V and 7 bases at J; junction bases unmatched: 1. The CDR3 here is CASSTGVGYTF. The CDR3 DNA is TGTGCCAGCAGTACAGGGGTTGGCTACACCTTC.

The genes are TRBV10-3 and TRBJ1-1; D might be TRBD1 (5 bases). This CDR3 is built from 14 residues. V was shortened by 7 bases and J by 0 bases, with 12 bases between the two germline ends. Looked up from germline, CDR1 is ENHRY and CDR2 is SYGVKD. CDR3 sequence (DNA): TGTGCCATCACCCCGGACATGATGAACACTGAAGCTTTCTTT. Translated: CAITPDMMNTEAFF.

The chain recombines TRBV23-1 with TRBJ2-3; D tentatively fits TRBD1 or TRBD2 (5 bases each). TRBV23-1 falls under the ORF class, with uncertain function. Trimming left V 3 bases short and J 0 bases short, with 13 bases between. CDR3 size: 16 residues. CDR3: CASSQVLGVSTDTQYF. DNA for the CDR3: TGCGCCAGCAGTCAGGTCCTGGGGGTTAGCACAGATACGCAGTATTTT.

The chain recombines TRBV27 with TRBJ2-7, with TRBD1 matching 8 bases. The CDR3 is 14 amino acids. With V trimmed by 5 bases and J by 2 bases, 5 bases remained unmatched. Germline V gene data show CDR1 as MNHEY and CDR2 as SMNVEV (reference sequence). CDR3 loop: CASSPVTGAYEQYF. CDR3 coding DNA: TGTGCCAGCAGTCCGGTGACAGGGGCCTACGAGCAGTACTTC.

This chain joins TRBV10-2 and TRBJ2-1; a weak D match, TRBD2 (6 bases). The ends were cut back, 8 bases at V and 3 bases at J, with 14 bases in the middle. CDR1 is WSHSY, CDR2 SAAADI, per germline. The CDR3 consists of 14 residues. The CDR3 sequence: CASLLGGGYNEQFF. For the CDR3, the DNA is TGCGCCAGCCTTTTGGGGGGAGGCTACAATGAGCAGTTCTTC.

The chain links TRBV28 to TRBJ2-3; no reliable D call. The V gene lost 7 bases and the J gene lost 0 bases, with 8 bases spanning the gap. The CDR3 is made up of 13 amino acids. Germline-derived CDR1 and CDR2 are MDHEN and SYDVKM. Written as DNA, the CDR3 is TGTGCCAGCAAGTCACAGAGCACAGATACGCAGTATTTT. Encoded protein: CASKSQSTDTQYF.

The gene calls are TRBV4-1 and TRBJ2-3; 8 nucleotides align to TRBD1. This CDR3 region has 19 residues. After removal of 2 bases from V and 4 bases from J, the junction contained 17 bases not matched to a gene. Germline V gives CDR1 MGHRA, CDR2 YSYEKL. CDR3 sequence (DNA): TGCGCCAGCAGCCAATTCGCACAAACGGACAGGGCAACAGCAGATACGCAGTATTTT. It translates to CASSQFAQTDRATADTQYF.

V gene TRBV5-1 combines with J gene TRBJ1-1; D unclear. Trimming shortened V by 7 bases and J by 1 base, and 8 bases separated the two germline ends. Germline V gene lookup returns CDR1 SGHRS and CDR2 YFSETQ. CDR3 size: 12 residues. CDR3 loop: CASREGNTEAFF. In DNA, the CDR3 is TGCGCCAGCCGCGAGGGGAACACTGAAGCTTTCTTT.

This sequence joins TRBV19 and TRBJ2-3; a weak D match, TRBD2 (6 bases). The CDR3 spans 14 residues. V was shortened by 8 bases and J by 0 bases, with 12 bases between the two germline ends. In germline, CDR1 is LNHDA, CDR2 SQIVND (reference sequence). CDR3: CASRPSASTDTQYF. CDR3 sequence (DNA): TGTGCCAGTCGTCCTAGCGCTAGCACAGATACGCAGTATTTT.

CDR3 loop: CASSYGRSNTEAFF. In nucleotides, the CDR3 is TGTGCCAGCAGTTACGGCAGGTCGAACACTGAAGCTTTCTTT. This rearrangement joins TRBV6-5 to TRBJ1-1; no definite D call. CDR1 MNHEY and CDR2 SVGAGI come from the germline V gene. The V and J ends lost 2 bases and 1 base respectively, with 8 bases between them. The CDR3 length is 14 residues.

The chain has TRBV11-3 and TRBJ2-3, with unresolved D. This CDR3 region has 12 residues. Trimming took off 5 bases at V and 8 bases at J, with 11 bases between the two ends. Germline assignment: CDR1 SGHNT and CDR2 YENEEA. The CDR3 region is CASSLTRGTQYF. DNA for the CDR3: TGTGCCAGCAGCCTGACCCGCGGTACGCAGTATTTT.

The CDR3 region has the DNA TGCGCCAGCAGGGAGGGGGGGGTACCGGGCGTTTTGTTTGAGCAGTTCTTC. Translation gives CASREGGVPGVLFEQFF. The chain recombines TRBV4-3 with TRBJ2-1, with a tentative D call TRBD2 (7 bases). This CDR3 is 17 amino acids long. Per the germline V gene, CDR1 is LGHNA and CDR2 is YSLEER. The V end was cut by 6 bases, the J end by 9 bases, with 27 bases between.

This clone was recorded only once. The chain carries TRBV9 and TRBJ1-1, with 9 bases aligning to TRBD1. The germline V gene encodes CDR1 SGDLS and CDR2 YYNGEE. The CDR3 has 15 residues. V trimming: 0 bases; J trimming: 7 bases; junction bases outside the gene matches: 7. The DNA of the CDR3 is TGTGCCAGCAGCGTAGCCCCGAGACAGGGGGGTGAAGCTTTCTTT. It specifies CASSVAPRQGGEAFF.